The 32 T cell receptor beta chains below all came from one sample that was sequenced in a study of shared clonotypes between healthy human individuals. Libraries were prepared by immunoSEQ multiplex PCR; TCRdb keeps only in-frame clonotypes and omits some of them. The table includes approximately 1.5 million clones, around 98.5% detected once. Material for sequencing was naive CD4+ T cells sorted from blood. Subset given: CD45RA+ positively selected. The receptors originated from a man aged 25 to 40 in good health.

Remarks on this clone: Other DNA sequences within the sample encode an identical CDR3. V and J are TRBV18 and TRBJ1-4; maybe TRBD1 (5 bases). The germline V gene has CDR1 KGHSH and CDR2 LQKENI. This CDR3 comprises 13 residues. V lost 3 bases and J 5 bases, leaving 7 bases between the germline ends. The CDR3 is CASSPPGNEKLFF. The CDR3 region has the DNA TGTGCCAGCTCACCCCCAGGGAATGAAAAACTGTTTTTT.

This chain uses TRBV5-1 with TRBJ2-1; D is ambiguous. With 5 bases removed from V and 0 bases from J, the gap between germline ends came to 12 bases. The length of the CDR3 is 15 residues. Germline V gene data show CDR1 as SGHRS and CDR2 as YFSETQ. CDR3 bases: TGCGCCAGCAGTGAGAGAATAGGCTCCTACAATGAGCAGTTCTTC. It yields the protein CASSERIGSYNEQFF. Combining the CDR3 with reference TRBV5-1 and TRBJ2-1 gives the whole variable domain KAGVTQTPRYLIKTRGQQVTLSCSPISGHRSVSWYQQTPGQGLQFLFEYFSETQRNKGNFPGRFSGRQFSNSRSEMNVSTLELGDSALYLCASSERIGSYNEQFFGPGTRLTVL.

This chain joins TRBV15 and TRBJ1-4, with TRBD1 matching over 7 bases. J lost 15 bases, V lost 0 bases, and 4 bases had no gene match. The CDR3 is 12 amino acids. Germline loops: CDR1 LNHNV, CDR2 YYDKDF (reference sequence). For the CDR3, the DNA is TGTGCCACCAGCAGAGATCAGGGACAGATGTTTTTT. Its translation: CATSRDQGQMFF.

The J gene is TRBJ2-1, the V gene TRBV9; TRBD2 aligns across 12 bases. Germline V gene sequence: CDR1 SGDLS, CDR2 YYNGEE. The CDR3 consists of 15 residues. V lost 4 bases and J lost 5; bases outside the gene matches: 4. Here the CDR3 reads CASSRLAGDNNEQFF. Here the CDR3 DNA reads TGTGCCAGCAGCCGACTAGCGGGAGATAACAATGAGCAGTTCTTC.

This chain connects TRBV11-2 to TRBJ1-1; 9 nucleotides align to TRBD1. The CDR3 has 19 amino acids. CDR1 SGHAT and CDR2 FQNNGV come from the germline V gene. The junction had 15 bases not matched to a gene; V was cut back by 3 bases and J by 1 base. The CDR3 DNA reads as TGTGCCAGCAGCTTCCAGGGACAGGGAGAATTCAGGACGAACACTGAAGCTTTCTTT. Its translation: CASSFQGQGEFRTNTEAFF. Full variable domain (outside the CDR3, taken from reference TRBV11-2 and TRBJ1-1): EAGVAQSPRYKIIEKRQSVAFWCNPISGHATLYWYQQILGQGPKLLIQFQNNGVVDDSQLPKDRFSAERLKGVDSTLKIQPAKLEDSAVYLCASSFQGQGEFRTNTEAFFGQGTRLTVV.

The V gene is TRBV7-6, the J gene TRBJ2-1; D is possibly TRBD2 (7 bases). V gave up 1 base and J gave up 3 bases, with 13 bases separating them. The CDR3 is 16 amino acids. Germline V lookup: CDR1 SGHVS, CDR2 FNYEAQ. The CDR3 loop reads CASSLGGGGYYNEQFF. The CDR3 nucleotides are TGTGCCAGCAGCTTAGGGGGAGGGGGGTACTACAATGAGCAGTTCTTC.

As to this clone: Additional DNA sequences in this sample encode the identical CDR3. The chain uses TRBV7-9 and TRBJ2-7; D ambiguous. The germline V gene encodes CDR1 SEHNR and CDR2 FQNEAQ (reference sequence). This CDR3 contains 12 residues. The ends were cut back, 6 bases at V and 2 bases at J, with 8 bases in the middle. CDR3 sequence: CASSFTPYEQYF. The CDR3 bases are TGTGCCAGCAGTTTCACCCCCTACGAGCAGTACTTC. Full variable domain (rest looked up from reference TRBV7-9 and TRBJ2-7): DTGVSQNPRHKITKRGQNVTFRCDPISEHNRLYWYRQTLGQGPEFLTYFQNEAQLEKSRLLSDRFSAERPKGSFSTLEIQRTEQGDSAMYLCASSFTPYEQYFGPGTRLTVT.

As DNA, the CDR3 is TGTGCCAGCTCACCAGGGCTGCAGGGGGATACGCAGTATTTT. Translated, it gives CASSPGLQGDTQYF. The chain couples TRBV18 to TRBJ2-3; a weak D match, TRBD1 (6 bases). Trimming shortened V by 2 bases and J by 6 bases, and 12 bases separated the two germline ends. The CDR3 covers 14 residues. Germline CDR1 is KGHSH and CDR2 is LQKENI.

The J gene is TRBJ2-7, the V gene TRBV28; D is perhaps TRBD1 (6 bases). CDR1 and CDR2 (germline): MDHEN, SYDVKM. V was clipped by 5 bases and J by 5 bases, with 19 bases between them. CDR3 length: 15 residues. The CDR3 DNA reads TGTGCCAGCAGTGACCCGAGGGGGATAGACAACGAGCAGTACTTC. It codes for CASSDPRGIDNEQYF.

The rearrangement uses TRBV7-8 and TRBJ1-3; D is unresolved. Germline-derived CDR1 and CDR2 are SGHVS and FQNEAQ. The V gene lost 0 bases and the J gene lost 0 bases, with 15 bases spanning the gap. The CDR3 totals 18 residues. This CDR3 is CASSLAAGRTRSGNTIYF. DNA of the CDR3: TGTGCCAGCAGCTTAGCGGCAGGAAGGACCCGCTCTGGAAACACCATATATTTT.

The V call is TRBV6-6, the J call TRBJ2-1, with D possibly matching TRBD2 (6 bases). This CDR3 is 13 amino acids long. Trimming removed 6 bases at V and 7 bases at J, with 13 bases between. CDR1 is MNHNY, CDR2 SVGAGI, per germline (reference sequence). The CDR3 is CASRGGGSNEQFF. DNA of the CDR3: TGTGCCAGCAGGGGAGGAGGCTCTAATGAGCAGTTCTTC.

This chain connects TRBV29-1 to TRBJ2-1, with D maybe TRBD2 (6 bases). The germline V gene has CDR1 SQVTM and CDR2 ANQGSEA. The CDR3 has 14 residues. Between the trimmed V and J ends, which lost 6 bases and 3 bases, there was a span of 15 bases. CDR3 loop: CSVVRRLDYNEQFF. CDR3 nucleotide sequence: TGCAGCGTGGTAAGGAGACTAGACTACAATGAGCAGTTCTTC.

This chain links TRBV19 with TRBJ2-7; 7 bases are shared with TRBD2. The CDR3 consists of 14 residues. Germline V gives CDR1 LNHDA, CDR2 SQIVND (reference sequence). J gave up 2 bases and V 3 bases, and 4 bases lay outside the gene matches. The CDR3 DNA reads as TGTGCCAGTAGTATTACTGGACTAGCCTACGAGCAGTACTTC. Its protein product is CASSITGLAYEQYF.

CDR3 region: CASSSLQGALTSYNEQFF. Here the CDR3 DNA reads TGTGCCAGCAGCTCCCTTCAGGGGGCTCTGACTTCCTACAATGAGCAGTTCTTC. The chain recombines TRBV9 with TRBJ2-1; 8 positions match TRBD1. The CDR3 is 18 residues long. CDR1 and CDR2 (germline): SGDLS, YYNGEE. Losses at the gene ends were 4 bases for V and 1 base for J; bases not matched to a gene: 13.

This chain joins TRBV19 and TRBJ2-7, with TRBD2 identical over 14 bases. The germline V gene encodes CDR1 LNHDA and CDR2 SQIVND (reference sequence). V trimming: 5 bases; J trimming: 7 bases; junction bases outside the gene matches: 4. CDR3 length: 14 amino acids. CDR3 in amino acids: CASSPGLAGVEQYF. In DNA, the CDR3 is TGTGCCAGTAGTCCGGGACTAGCGGGAGTTGAGCAGTACTTC.

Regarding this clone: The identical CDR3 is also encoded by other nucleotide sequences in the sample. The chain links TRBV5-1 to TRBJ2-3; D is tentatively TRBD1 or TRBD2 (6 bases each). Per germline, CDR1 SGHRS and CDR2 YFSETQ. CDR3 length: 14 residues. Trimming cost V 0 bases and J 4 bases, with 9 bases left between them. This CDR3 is CASSLARGADTQYF. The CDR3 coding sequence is TGCGCCAGCAGCTTGGCAAGGGGGGCAGATACGCAGTATTTT.

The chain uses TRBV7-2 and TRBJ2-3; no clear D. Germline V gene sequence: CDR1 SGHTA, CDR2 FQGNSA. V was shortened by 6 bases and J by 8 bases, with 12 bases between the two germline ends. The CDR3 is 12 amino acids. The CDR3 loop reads CASSSTSSTQYF. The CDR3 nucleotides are TGTGCCAGCAGTTCAACTTCGAGTACGCAGTATTTT.

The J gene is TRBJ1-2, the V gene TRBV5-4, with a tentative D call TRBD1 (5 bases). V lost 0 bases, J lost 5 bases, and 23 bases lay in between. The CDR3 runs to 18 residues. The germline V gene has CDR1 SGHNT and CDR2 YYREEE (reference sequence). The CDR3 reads CASSLGGSGTLRLYGYTF. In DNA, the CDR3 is TGTGCCAGCAGCTTGGGGGGTTCGGGGACGCTCAGGCTATATGGCTACACCTTC.

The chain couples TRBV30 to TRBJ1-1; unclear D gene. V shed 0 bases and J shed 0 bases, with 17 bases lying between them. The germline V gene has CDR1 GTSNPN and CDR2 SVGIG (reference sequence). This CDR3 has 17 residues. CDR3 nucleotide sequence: TGTGCCTGGAGTGTACCGGGGAACCCCTACATGAACACTGAAGCTTTCTTT. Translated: CAWSVPGNPYMNTEAFF. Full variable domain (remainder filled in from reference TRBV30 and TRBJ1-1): SQTIHQWPATLVQPVGSPLSLECTVEGTSNPNLYWYRQAAGRGLQLLFYSVGIGQISSEVPQNLSASRPQDRQFILSSKKLLLSDSGFYLCAWSVPGNPYMNTEAFFGQGTRLTVV.

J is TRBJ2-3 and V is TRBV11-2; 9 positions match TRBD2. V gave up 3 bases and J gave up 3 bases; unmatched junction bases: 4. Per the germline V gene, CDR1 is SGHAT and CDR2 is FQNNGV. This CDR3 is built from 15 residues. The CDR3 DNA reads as TGTGCCAGCAGCTTTAGCGGGAGCTGGACAGATACGCAGTATTTT. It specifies CASSFSGSWTDTQYF.

In DNA form, the CDR3 reads TGCGCCAGCAGCTTGTGGGGTTCTAGCGGGAGGGTCGGGCCCAATGAGCAGTTCTTC. Its translation: CASSLWGSSGRVGPNEQFF. V and J are TRBV5-1 and TRBJ2-1, with 12 nucleotides matching TRBD2. The CDR3 consists of 19 residues. J gave up 6 bases and V 1 base, and 14 bases lay outside the gene matches. Germline loops: CDR1 SGHRS, CDR2 YFSETQ.

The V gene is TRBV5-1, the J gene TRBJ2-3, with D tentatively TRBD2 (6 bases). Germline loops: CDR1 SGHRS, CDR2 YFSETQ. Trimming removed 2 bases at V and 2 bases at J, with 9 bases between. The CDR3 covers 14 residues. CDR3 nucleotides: TGCGCCAGCAGCTTTAGCGGCCTCACAGATACGCAGTATTTT. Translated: CASSFSGLTDTQYF.

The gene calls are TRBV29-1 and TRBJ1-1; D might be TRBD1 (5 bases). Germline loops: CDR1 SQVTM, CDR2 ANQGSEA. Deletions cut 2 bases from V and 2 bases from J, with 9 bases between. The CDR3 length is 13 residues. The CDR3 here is CSVERQSNTEAFF. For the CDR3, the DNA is TGCAGCGTTGAAAGACAGAGTAACACTGAAGCTTTCTTT.

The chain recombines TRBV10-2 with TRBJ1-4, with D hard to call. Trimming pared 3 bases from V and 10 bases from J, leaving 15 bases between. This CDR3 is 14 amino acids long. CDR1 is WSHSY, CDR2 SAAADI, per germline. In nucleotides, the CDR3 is TGCGCCAGCAGTGACAGGCCGGCTTGGGGAAAACTGTTTTTT. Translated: CASSDRPAWGKLFF.

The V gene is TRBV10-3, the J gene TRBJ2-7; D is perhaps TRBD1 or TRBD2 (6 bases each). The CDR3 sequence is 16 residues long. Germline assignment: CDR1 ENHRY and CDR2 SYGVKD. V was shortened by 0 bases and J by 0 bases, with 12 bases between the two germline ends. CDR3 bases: TGTGCCATCAGTGAGTCGAGGGGGAGGAACTCCTACGAGCAGTACTTC. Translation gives CAISESRGRNSYEQYF.

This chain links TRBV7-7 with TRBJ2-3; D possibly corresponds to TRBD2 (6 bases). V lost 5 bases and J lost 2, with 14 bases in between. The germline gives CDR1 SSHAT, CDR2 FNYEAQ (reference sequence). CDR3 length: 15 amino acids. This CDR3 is CASSPGTPATDTQYF. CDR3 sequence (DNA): TGTGCCAGCAGCCCCGGGACTCCAGCCACAGATACGCAGTATTTT.

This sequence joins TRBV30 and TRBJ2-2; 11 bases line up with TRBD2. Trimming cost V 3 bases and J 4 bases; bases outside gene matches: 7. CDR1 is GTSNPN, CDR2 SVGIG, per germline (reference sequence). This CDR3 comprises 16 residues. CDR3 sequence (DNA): TGTGCCTGGAGAAAACTAGCGGGAGTGGTCACCGGGGAGCTGTTTTTT. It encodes CAWRKLAGVVTGELFF.

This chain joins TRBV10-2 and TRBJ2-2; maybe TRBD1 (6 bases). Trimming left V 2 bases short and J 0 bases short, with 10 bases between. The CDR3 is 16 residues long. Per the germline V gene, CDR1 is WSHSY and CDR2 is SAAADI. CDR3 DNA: TGCGCCAGCAGTGAGGTCAGGGGATCGAACACCGGGGAGCTGTTTTTT. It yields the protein CASSEVRGSNTGELFF.

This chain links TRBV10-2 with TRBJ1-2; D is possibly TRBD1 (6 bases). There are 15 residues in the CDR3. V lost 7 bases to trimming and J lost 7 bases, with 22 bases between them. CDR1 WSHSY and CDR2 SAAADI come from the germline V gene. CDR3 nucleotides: TGCGCCAGCATGGACAGATCACTATCCTCTCGTGGCTACACCTTC. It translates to CASMDRSLSSRGYTF.

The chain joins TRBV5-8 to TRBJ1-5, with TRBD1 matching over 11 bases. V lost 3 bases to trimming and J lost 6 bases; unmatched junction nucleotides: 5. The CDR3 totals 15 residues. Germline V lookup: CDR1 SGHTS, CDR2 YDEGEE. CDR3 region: CASSSGQGASQPQHF. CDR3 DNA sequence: TGTGCCAGCAGCTCAGGACAGGGGGCCTCTCAGCCCCAGCATTTT. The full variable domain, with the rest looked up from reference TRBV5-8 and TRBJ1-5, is EAGVTQSPTHLIKTRGQQATLRCSPISGHTSVYWYQQALGLGLQFLLWYDEGEERNRGNFPPRFSGRQFPNYSSELNVNALELEDSALYLCASSSGQGASQPQHFGDGTRLSIL.

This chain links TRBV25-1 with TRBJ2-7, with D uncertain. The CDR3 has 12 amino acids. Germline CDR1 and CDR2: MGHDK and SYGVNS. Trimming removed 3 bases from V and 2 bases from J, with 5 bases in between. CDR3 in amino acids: CASSDSPYEQYF. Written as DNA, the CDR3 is TGTGCCAGCAGTGACAGCCCCTACGAGCAGTACTTC.

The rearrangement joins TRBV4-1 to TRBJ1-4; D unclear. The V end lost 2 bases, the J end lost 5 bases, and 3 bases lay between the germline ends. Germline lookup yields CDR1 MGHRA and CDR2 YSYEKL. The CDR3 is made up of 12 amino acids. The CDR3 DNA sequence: TGCGCCAGCAGCCAATCCAATGAAAAACTGTTTTTT. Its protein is CASSQSNEKLFF.